This section outlines one T cell receptor (beta chain) sequence together with its context. Antigen specificity is unknown. Germline V CDR1 and CDR2: LGHDT, YNNKEL (reference sequence). Trimming took 1 base from V and 7 from J, leaving 17 bases between them. The CDR3 spans 16 residues. The data stem from a study of CD8+CD57+ T cells in acquired aplastic anemia. For the study at large: Isolated CD4+ and CD8+ cells, once sorted, yielded DNA averaging about 3 ug. Healthy-donor CD4+ cells averaged about 9.9 million reads. General study points: There were 25 to 30 CD8+ CDR3 sequences that occurred in both patients and controls. No significant patient-versus-control difference appeared in CD8+ Simpson's diversity.

Investigators profiled TCR beta VDJ and CDR3 from genomic DNA template. In TCRdb, the reads were re-called with MiXCR into one record per CDR3 protein. This table holds about 81,000 distinct CDR3 sequences, 40% to 55% found once. This sequence originates from a human donor in good health, serving as a control. Sequenced input: sorted CD4+, CD8+, or CD8+CD57+ T cells (not recorded which) from PBMCs. This chain joins TRBV3-1 and TRBJ2-1; perhaps TRBD2 as D (5 bases). CDR3 nucleotide sequence: TGTGCCAGCAGCCAAGGCGGAGTTGGGTGGAGGAATGAGCAGTTCTTC. It yields the protein CASSQGGVGWRNEQFF.